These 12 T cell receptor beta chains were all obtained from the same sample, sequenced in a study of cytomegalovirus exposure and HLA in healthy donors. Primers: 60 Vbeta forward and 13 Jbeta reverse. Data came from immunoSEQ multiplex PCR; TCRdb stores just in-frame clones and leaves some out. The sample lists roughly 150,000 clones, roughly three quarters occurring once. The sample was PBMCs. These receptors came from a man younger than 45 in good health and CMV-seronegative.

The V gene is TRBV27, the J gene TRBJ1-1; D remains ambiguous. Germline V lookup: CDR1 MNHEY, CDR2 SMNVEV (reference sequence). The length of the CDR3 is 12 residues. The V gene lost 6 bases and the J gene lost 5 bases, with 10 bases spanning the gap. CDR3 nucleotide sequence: TGTGCCAGCAGGTCCGGAGGAACTGAAGCTTTCTTT. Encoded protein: CASRSGGTEAFF.

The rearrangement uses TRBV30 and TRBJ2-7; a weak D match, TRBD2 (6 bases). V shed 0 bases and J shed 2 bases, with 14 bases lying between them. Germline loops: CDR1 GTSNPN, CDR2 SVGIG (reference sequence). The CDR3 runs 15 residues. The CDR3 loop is CAWSVGTLATYEQYF. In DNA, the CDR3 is TGTGCCTGGAGTGTGGGAACACTAGCAACCTACGAGCAGTACTTC.

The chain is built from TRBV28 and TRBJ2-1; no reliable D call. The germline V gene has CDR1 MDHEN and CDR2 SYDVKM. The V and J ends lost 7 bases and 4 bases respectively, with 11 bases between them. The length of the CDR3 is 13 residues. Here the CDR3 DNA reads TGTGCCAGCAACTCTCCCTCGTACAATGAGCAGTTCTTC. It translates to CASNSPSYNEQFF.

The CDR3 region has the DNA TGCAGTGCTAGCTTTACAGTACACCAGCATTTT. It codes for CSASFTVHQHF. This chain uses TRBV20-1 with TRBJ1-5; D unclear. V dropped 3 bases and J dropped 12 bases, with 12 bases sitting between them. The CDR3 has 11 residues. CDR1 is DFQATT and CDR2 is SNEGSKA in the germline V gene (reference sequence).

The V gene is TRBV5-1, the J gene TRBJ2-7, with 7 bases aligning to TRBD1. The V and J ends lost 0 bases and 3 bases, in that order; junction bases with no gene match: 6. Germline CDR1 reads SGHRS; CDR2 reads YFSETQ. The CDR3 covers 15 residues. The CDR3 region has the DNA TGCGCCAGCAGCTTGGCACTGGGACAGAACTACGAGCAGTACTTC. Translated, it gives CASSLALGQNYEQYF.

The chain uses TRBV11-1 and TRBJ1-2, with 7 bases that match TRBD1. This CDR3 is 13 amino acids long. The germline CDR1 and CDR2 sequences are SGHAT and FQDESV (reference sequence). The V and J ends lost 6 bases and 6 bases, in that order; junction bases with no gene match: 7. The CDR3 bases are TGTGCCAGCAGAGTTACAGGGGCGAATGGCTACACCTTC. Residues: CASRVTGANGYTF.

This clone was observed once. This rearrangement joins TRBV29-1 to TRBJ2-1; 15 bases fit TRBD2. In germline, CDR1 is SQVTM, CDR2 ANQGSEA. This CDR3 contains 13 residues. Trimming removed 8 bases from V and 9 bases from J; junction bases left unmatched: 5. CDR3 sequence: CSTRTSGRGEQFF. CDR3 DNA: TGCAGCACCCGGACTAGCGGGAGGGGTGAGCAGTTCTTC.

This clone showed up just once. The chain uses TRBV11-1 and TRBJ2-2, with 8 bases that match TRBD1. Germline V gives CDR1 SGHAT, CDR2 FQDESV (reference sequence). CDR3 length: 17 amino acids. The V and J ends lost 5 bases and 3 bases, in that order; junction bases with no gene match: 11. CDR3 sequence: CASSRDRGSQHTGELFF. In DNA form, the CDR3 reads TGTGCCAGCAGCCGAGACAGGGGCTCCCAGCACACCGGGGAGCTGTTTTTT.

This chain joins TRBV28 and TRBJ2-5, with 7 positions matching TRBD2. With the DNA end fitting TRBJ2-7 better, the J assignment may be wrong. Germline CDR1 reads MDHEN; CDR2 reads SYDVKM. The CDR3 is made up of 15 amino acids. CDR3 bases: TGTGCCAGCAGAGGCCGCCCGGGGGGCTCCTACGAGCAGTACTTC. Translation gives CASRGRPGGSYEQYF.

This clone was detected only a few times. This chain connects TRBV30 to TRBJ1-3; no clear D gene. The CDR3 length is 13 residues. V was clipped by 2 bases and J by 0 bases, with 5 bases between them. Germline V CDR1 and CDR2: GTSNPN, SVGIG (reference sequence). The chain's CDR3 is CAWSSFSGNTIYF. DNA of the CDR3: TGTGCCTGGAGTTCTTTCTCTGGAAACACCATATATTTT.

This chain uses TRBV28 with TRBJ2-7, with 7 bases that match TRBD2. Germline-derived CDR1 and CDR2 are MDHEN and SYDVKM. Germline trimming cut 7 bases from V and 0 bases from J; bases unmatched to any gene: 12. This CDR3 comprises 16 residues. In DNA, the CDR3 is TGTGCCAGCATCTCCGGTGGGACTACAGGCTCCTACGAGCAGTACTTC. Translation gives CASISGGTTGSYEQYF.

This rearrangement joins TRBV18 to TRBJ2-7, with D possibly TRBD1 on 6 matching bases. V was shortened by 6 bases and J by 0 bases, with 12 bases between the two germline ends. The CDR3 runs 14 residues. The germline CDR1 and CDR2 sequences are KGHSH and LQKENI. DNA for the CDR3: TGTGCCAGCTCCCGTACAGGGTTCTCCTACGAGCAGTACTTC. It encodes CASSRTGFSYEQYF. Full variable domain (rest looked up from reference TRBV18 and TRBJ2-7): NAGVMQNPRHLVRRRGQEARLRCSPMKGHSHVYWYRQLPEEGLKFMVYLQKENIIDESGMPKERFSAEFPKEGPSILRIQQVVRGDSAAYFCASSRTGFSYEQYFGPGTRLTVT.